The text below deals with one T cell receptor beta chain. The antigen is undetermined. The data originate from a study of OX40 agonist ivuxolimab in advanced cancers. Study findings and constraints: Relative to CD4+, CD8+ T cells held more expanded clones on average.

Generated by immunoSEQ multiplex PCR, the TCRdb table keeps only in-frame clones and is missing some. The sample has around 67,000 clones, 88% seen once; the top ten hold 0.95% to 1.3%. V shed 2 bases and J shed 6 bases, with 13 bases lying between them. The CDR3 has 14 residues. Germline lookup yields CDR1 SGHVS and CDR2 FQNEAQ. The chain has TRBV7-8 and TRBJ1-1, with a weak D call TRBD1 (6 bases). The specimen was CD4+ or CD8+ T cells sorted from blood, collected in a trial of the OX40 agonist ivuxolimab. The clonotype comes from an adult with an advanced solid tumor such as melanoma, head and neck, liver or kidney cancer. The CDR3, as DNA: TGTGCCAGCAGCTTATTTCTGGGGGCTTCTGAAGCTTTCTTT. This codes for CASSLFLGASEAFF.